This T cell receptor (beta chain) came from a study of OX40 agonist ivuxolimab in advanced cancers. Concerning this clone itself: Antigen unknown.

Whole-study results and caveats: In the 0.1 to 3.0 mg/kg range, CD4+ and CD8+ blood T cells had expanded clonally by week 6.

Measured with immunoSEQ multiplex PCR; TCRdb has only the in-frame clones, and not every one. The data contain 55,000 to 70,000 clones, around 85% of them singletons. Sequencing used CD4+ or CD8+ T cells sorted from blood, obtained in a trial of the OX40 agonist ivuxolimab. The TCR sequence derives from an adult with an advanced solid tumor such as melanoma, head and neck, liver or kidney cancer.

The CDR3 DNA reads TGTGCCAGCAGTTTTGAGACAACGAACACCGGGGAGCTGTTTTTT. Translating gives CASSFETTNTGELFF. This rearrangement joins TRBV28 to TRBJ2-2; D call uncertain. This CDR3 contains 15 residues. V dropped 3 bases and J dropped 0 bases, with 8 bases sitting between them. Looked up from germline, CDR1 is MDHEN and CDR2 is SYDVKM.